The 20 T cell receptor beta chains given below trace back to one sample, sequenced in a study of breast tumors, draining lymph nodes, adjacent tissues. From the multiplex PCR reads, TCRdb called clonotypes with MiXCR, one entry per CDR3 protein. There are about 150,000 distinct CDR3 sequences in the sample; 32% occur only once, and roughly 2.3% lies in the top ten. Axillary draining lymph nodes of breast cancer patients supplied the node samples. Input material: axillary lymph node tissue. These receptor sequences come from a female donor with breast cancer. Some clones in this sample may be carry-over from other donors' samples.

The sample holds many counts of this clonotype. A read error may explain this, as a much larger clone is one base away. This chain connects TRBV7-9 to TRBJ2-5; 10 nucleotides match TRBD1. The CDR3 contains 15 residues. Germline V CDR1 and CDR2: SEHNR, FQNEAQ (reference sequence). Here the CDR3 reads CASSGTDRGRETQHF. The CDR3 nucleotides read TGTGCCAGCAGCGGAACGGACAGGGGGAGAGAGACCCAGCACTTC.

This clonotype occurred many times. The chain combines TRBV19 with TRBJ2-4; TRBD1 agrees at 11 bases. CDR1 and CDR2 from the germline V gene are LNHDA and SQIVND (reference sequence). Unmatched junction bases numbered 6, after V lost 8 bases and J lost 9 bases. CDR3 length: 13 amino acids. In nucleotides, the CDR3 is TGTGCCAGTGGGGACAGGGGGAATGGCATTCAGTACTTC. This encodes CASGDRGNGIQYF. Full variable domain (remainder filled in from reference TRBV19 and TRBJ2-4): DGGITQSPKYLFRKEGQNVTLSCEQNLNHDAMYWYRQDPGQGLRLIYYSQIVNDFQKGDIAEGYSVSREKKESFPLTVTSAQKNPTAFYLCASGDRGNGIQYFGAGTRLSVL.

This clonotype was counted a few times. V usage is TRBV6-2 or TRBV6-3 and J usage is TRBJ2-5; TRBD2 matches at 12 bases. The CDR3 totals 15 residues. From germline, CDR1 is MNHEY and CDR2 SVGEGT. Trimming removed 5 bases from V and 1 base from J; junction bases left unmatched: 2. For the CDR3, the DNA is TGTGCCAGCAGTCCTAGCGGGGGGGTCCAAGAGACCCAGTACTTC. It translates to CASSPSGGVQETQYF.

The chain links TRBV10-1 to TRBJ2-1; 11 nucleotides line up with TRBD2. Losses at the gene ends were 3 bases for V and 4 bases for J; bases not matched to a gene: 2. CDR3 length equals 15 residues. Germline V gene data show CDR1 as WNHNN and CDR2 as SYGVQD (reference sequence). The CDR3 sequence is CASSDSGGAYNEQFF. DNA for the CDR3: TGCGCCAGCAGTGATAGCGGGGGGGCTTACAATGAGCAGTTCTTC.

The rearrangement uses TRBV7-6 and TRBJ1-2; 10 bases map to TRBD1. The V gene's germline CDR1 is SGHVS and CDR2 FNYEAQ. Trimming removed 0 bases from V and 6 bases from J; junction bases left unmatched: 7. The CDR3 has 16 amino acids. The DNA for the CDR3 is TGTGCCAGCAGCTTAGCACCGGGACAGGGGCAGAATGGCTACACCTTC. This encodes CASSLAPGQGQNGYTF. The full variable domain, completed using reference TRBV7-6 and TRBJ1-2, is GAGVSQSPRYKVTKRGQDVALRCDPISGHVSLYWYRQALGQGPEFLTYFNYEAQQDKSGLPNDRFSAERPEGSISTLTIQRTEQRDSAMYRCASSLAPGQGQNGYTFGSGTRLTVV.

The chain has TRBV7-9 and TRBJ1-2; the match to TRBD1 covers 7 bases. V lost 2 bases, J lost 5 bases, and 2 bases stayed unmatched. Germline V gives CDR1 SEHNR, CDR2 FQNEAQ (reference sequence). CDR3 length: 13 amino acids. CDR3 sequence: CASSLHRGYGYTF. The CDR3 nucleotides are TGTGCCAGCAGCTTACACAGGGGATATGGCTACACCTTC.

This clonotype showed up many times. This chain connects TRBV19 to TRBJ1-2; TRBD1 matches at 10 bases. V was pared by 3 bases and J by 6 bases, with 7 bases of the junction left unmatched. The CDR3 runs 15 residues. Germline V CDR1 and CDR2: LNHDA, SQIVND (reference sequence). DNA of the CDR3: TGTGCCAGTAGTATCCCGGGACAGGGGACGCATGGCTACACCTTC. This translates into CASSIPGQGTHGYTF.

This clonotype was counted only a few times. A much larger clonotype is one base distant, so this may be a read error. The gene calls are TRBV5-1 and TRBJ1-4; D is unresolved. Germline CDR1 SGHRS, CDR2 YFSETQ. The CDR3 loop spans 14 amino acids. CDR3 DNA: TGCGCCAGCAGCTTGGGTTCAACTAATGAAAAACTGCTTTTT. Protein sequence: CASSLGSTNEKLLF.

The V gene is TRBV2, the J gene TRBJ1-1; no definite D call. CDR3 length: 12 amino acids. V was shortened by 7 bases and J by 2 bases, with 8 bases between the two germline ends. Germline V CDR1 and CDR2: SNHLY, FYNNEI. The CDR3 reads CASTSGNTEAFF. For the CDR3, the DNA is TGTGCCAGCACGTCCGGAAACACTGAAGCTTTCTTT. Full variable domain (missing parts from reference TRBV2 and TRBJ1-1): EPEVTQTPSHQVTQMGQEVILRCVPISNHLYFYWYRQILGQKVEFLVSFYNNEISEKSEIFDDQFSVERPDGSNFTLKIRSTKLEDSAMYFCASTSGNTEAFFGQGTRLTVV.

The sample holds many counts of this clonotype. The V call is TRBV6-5, the J call TRBJ2-6, with a weak D call TRBD1 (5 bases). V was trimmed by 6 bases and J by 0 bases, leaving 9 bases between them. CDR1 and CDR2 from the germline V gene are MNHEY and SVGAGI. This CDR3 has 15 residues. DNA for the CDR3: TGTGCCAGCAGAATAGACAGCTCTGGGGCCAACGTCCTGACTTTC. Protein product: CASRIDSSGANVLTF.

In its sample, this clonotype was seen many times. Compared with germline, one end of the junction differs, possibly owing to a read error. The chain carries TRBV15 and TRBJ2-3; 16 positions match TRBD2. CDR1 is LNHNV, CDR2 YYDKDF, per germline (reference sequence). The CDR3 runs 19 residues. The CDR3 reads CATSGDGGTSGGADDTQYF. The CDR3 nucleotides are TGTGCCACCAGCGGAGATGGTGGGACTAGCGGGGGGGCCGATGATACGCAGTATTTT.

As to this clonotype: With a much larger clone just one base away, this may be a read error. The CDR3 DNA follows: TGTGCCAGCAGTATCGTGGCTGGAAACACCATATATTTT. Translation gives CASSIVAGNTIYF. This chain joins TRBV12-3 or TRBV12-4 and TRBJ1-3; no definite D call. V gave up 5 bases and J gave up 2 bases, with 7 bases separating them. The CDR3 length is 13 residues.

About this clonotype itself: A much larger clone differs by one base, so this may be a read error. This chain links TRBV6-2 or TRBV6-3 with TRBJ2-3, with D unresolved. The CDR3 is 16 residues long. Germline V gene lookup returns CDR1 MNHEY and CDR2 SVGEGT. CDR3 coding DNA: TGTGCCAGCAGTTACTCGAAGGCTCGAATCACAGATACGCGGTATTTT. This codes for CASSYSKARITDTRYF.

With respect to this clonotype: Its ends do not fully match the called genes, so a read error is possible. The chain couples TRBV3-1 to TRBJ2-5; tentatively, D is TRBD2 (6 bases). The length of the CDR3 is 13 residues. Looked up from germline, CDR1 is LGHDT and CDR2 is YNNKEL (reference sequence). The CDR3 spells CASSQGSWEAQYF. The CDR3 DNA reads as TGCGCCAGCAGCCAAGGCAGCTGGGAGGCCCAGTACTTC.

This clonotype was recorded many times. V gene TRBV24-1 combines with J gene TRBJ2-5; tentatively, D is TRBD1 or TRBD2 (5 bases each). V was pared by 6 bases and J by 5 bases, with 12 bases between. From germline, CDR1 is KGHDR and CDR2 SFDVKD. CDR3 length: 13 residues. This CDR3 is CATSRGPGETQYF. The CDR3 DNA follows: TGTGCCACCAGTAGGGGTCCGGGGGAGACCCAGTACTTC.

This clonotype was detected once. Sequence at one end of the junction differs from germline and may be a read error. The chain employs TRBV5-1 and TRBJ2-7; 8 bases match TRBD2. The CDR3 is made up of 15 amino acids. From germline, CDR1 is SGHRS and CDR2 YFSETQ. The CDR3 sequence is CASSTTGGGSYEQYF. DNA for the CDR3: TGCGCTAGCAGCACGACTGGCGGGGGGTCATACGAGCAGTACTTC.

There are many counts of this clonotype. The CDR3 nucleotides are TGTGCCAGCAGCCCCGGGACTAGCGGGGCTAGCACAGATACGCAGTATTTT. Protein product: CASSPGTSGASTDTQYF. V gene TRBV6-2 or TRBV6-3 combines with J gene TRBJ2-3; 13 nucleotides agree with TRBD2. Germline CDR1 MNHEY, CDR2 SVGEGT. V lost 6 bases to trimming and J lost 0 bases; unmatched junction nucleotides: 6. CDR3 size: 17 residues.

The CDR3 DNA is TGTGCCAGCAGTACTCCGGTGGACACCGCCTACGAGCAGTACGTC. This encodes CASSTPVDTAYEQYV. The chain combines TRBV19 with TRBJ2-7, with D maybe TRBD1 (5 bases). Germline V gives CDR1 LNHDA, CDR2 SQIVND (reference sequence). The CDR3 totals 15 residues.

The chain uses TRBV29-1 and TRBJ2-7; 11 positions match TRBD2. Germline trimming cut 7 bases from V and 2 bases from J; bases unmatched to any gene: 4. The CDR3 is 13 residues long. The V gene's germline CDR1 is SQVTM and CDR2 ANQGSEA. The CDR3 loop reads CSAGTSGTYEQYF. DNA of the CDR3: TGCAGCGCCGGGACTAGCGGTACCTACGAGCAGTACTTC.

The table lists this clonotype with many counts. The rearrangement uses TRBV6-5 and TRBJ1-2; no clear D. Trimming removed 4 bases at V and 6 bases at J, with 18 bases between. This CDR3 comprises 15 residues. Germline CDR1 is MNHEY and CDR2 is SVGAGI. This CDR3 reads CASSSLSTPSDGYTF. CDR3 DNA sequence: TGTGCCAGCAGTTCCTTATCGACCCCTTCGGATGGCTACACCTTC.